Following are 12 T cell receptor beta chains from one sample sequenced in a study of beta chain features in type 1 diabetes. Study-wide points: There was a moderate but significant shortening of TCRB CDR3s in all four CD4+ subsets of Type 1 diabetes patients.

The whole isolated RNA underwent reverse transcription, so sequencing captured expressed TCRB transcripts. Assay: immunoSEQ multiplex PCR; the TCRdb copy retains only in-frame clones and omits some. This sample has around 120,000 clones, with approximately 15% found just once. What these receptors recognize is not known. Sequencing was performed on central memory CD4+ T cells from blood. The receptors here all came from a man aged 18 to 30 with type 1 diabetes.

This clone has only a few counts. The gene calls are TRBV9 and TRBJ2-1; 8 bases fit TRBD2. The CDR3 is made up of 12 amino acids. The trim removed 7 bases at V and 8 bases at J, leaving 5 bases unmatched. Germline assignment: CDR1 SGDLS and CDR2 YYNGEE. Written as DNA, the CDR3 is TGTGCCAGCGGGACTAGTATTGATGAGCAGTTCTTC. It yields the protein CASGTSIDEQFF.

Only a few counts were recorded for this clone. V usage is TRBV19 and J usage is TRBJ1-2, with no clear D. The CDR3 runs to 13 residues. The V end lost 5 bases, the J end lost 0 bases, and 7 bases lay between the germline ends. Germline values: CDR1 LNHDA, CDR2 SQIVND (reference sequence). The CDR3 DNA reads TGTGCCAGTAGTGCACAGCCTAACTATGGCTACACCTTC. Translating gives CASSAQPNYGYTF.

This clone was detected a few times. Different DNA sequences within this sample yield the same CDR3. V is TRBV6-6 and J is TRBJ1-4, with TRBD1 matching over 9 bases. Germline V gives CDR1 MNHNY, CDR2 SVGAGI (reference sequence). The V gene end was trimmed by 2 bases and the J gene end by 8 bases; junction bases not matched to a gene: 0. The length of the CDR3 is 13 residues. The CDR3 is CASSYGTGEKLFF. CDR3 nucleotide sequence: TGTGCCAGCAGTTACGGGACAGGGGAAAAACTGTTTTTT.

There are a few counts of this clone. This rearrangement joins TRBV5-6 to TRBJ1-1, with 7 bases that match TRBD1. The CDR3 is made up of 13 amino acids. With 2 bases clipped from V and 6 bases from J, the junction kept 4 bases outside the gene matches. The germline V gene encodes CDR1 SGHDT and CDR2 YYEEEE. The CDR3 nucleotides read TGTGCCAGCAGCTTTTCTGACAGGGCTGAAGCTTTCTTT. Amino acids: CASSFSDRAEAFF. Filled out from reference TRBV5-6 and TRBJ1-1, the complete variable domain reads DAGVTQSPTHLIKTRGQQVTLRCSPKSGHDTVSWYQQALGQGPQFIFQYYEEEERQRGNFPDRFSGHQFPNYSSELNVNALLLGDSALYLCASSFSDRAEAFFGQGTRLTVV.

The chain has TRBV7-3 and TRBJ2-1; TRBD1 agrees at 8 bases. The CDR3 is made up of 14 amino acids. The germline CDR1 and CDR2 sequences are SGHTA and FQGTGA. Trimming removed 1 base from V and 8 bases from J; junction bases left unmatched: 4. The CDR3: CASSLSRGQDEQFF. CDR3 in DNA: TGTGCCAGCAGCTTAAGCAGGGGGCAGGATGAGCAGTTCTTC.

This clone occurred a few times. The chain joins TRBV2 to TRBJ2-1; D assignment may be TRBD1 or TRBD2 (5 bases each). The CDR3 contains 15 residues. Germline assignment: CDR1 SNHLY and CDR2 FYNNEI. Trimming removed 4 bases from V and 7 bases from J, with 17 bases in between. The CDR3 bases are TGTGCCAGCAGTGCCCGGGACCCGAAGGTAAATGAGCAGTTCTTC. Translated, it gives CASSARDPKVNEQFF. Using reference TRBV2 and TRBJ2-1 for the parts outside the CDR3, the full variable domain is EPEVTQTPSHQVTQMGQEVILRCVPISNHLYFYWYRQILGQKVEFLVSFYNNEISEKSEIFDDQFSVERPDGSNFTLKIRSTKLEDSAMYFCASSARDPKVNEQFFGPGTRLTVL.

This chain links TRBV18 with TRBJ2-7, with 8 nucleotides matching TRBD2. The germline V gene encodes CDR1 KGHSH and CDR2 LQKENI. V shed 3 bases, J shed 0 bases, and the junction held 1 base outside the gene matches. The CDR3 length is 14 residues. The CDR3 protein is CASSPGLVSYEQYF. The CDR3 region has the DNA TGTGCCAGCTCACCGGGACTAGTCTCCTACGAGCAGTACTTC.

This clone came up a few times. The V gene is TRBV5-4, the J gene TRBJ2-3, with 9 bases lining up with TRBD2. This CDR3 is built from 16 residues. Germline V lookup: CDR1 SGHNT, CDR2 YYREEE (reference sequence). The ends lost 0 bases at V and 1 base at J; junction bases unmatched: 3. The DNA of the CDR3 is TGTGCCAGCAGCTTGGGTAGCGGGGGACGCACAGATACGCAGTATTTT. Amino acids: CASSLGSGGRTDTQYF.

At least ten counts were recorded for this clone. The chain recombines TRBV4-2 with TRBJ2-3, with D unresolved. V was trimmed by 0 bases and J by 4 bases, leaving 26 bases between them. The CDR3 is 20 residues long. Germline CDR1 LGHNA, CDR2 YNFKEQ. The DNA for the CDR3 is TGTGCCAGCAGCCAAGATCTATCTCAGTCGGCTAGATATTTCCCAGATACGCAGTATTTT. It translates to CASSQDLSQSARYFPDTQYF.

The chain employs TRBV5-1 and TRBJ1-1; D call uncertain. The V end was cut by 3 bases, the J end by 0 bases, with 12 bases between. This CDR3 spans 15 amino acids. The germline V gene encodes CDR1 SGHRS and CDR2 YFSETQ. CDR3 residues: CASSSRVIMNTEAFF. The CDR3 DNA sequence: TGCGCCAGCAGCTCTAGAGTGATAATGAACACTGAAGCTTTCTTT.

There are many counts of this clone. The sample holds other DNA sequences that translate to the same CDR3. The rearrangement joins TRBV7-2 to TRBJ1-5, with TRBD1 matching 8 bases. The CDR3 extends over 13 amino acids. In germline, CDR1 is SGHTA, CDR2 FQGNSA. Trimming took 3 bases from V and 5 from J; bases not matched to a gene: 0. The CDR3 loop reads CASSLTGDQPQHF. DNA of the CDR3: TGTGCCAGCAGCTTGACAGGGGATCAGCCCCAGCATTTT.

The sample holds a few counts of this clone. This chain joins TRBV4-1 and TRBJ2-7; D is possibly TRBD2 (6 bases). CDR3 length: 14 amino acids. Trimming stripped 3 bases from V and 2 bases from J, with 11 bases between. Germline V gene lookup returns CDR1 MGHRA and CDR2 YSYEKL. The CDR3 is CASSQLEGPYEQYF. DNA of the CDR3: TGCGCCAGCAGCCAGTTGGAGGGGCCCTACGAGCAGTACTTC.